What follows is one T cell receptor (beta chain) and its context. Its antigen is unknown. No much larger clone exists at a distance of one base, and base qualities are not known. The data are from a study of T cell repertoires in MIS-A myocarditis (dated by TCRdb to between 2020 and 2023). The QIAamp DNA FFPE kit was used to extract genomic DNA from formalin-fixed paraffin-embedded autopsy tissue. CDR3 length: 12 amino acids, cysteine to phenylalanine. Here the CDR3 DNA is all that survives: 36 bases in frame from base 1. The trim is 5 bases for V and 2 bases for J, with a gap of 6 bases between the germline ends. The germline V gene encodes CDR1 SGHVS and CDR2 FQNEAQ. The immunoSEQ bias-controlled multiplex PCR was used to amplify TCRbeta CDR3 regions, which were then sequenced at high throughput. Per the original workflow: CDR3 sequences were collapsed and filtered with the immunoSEQ vendor pipeline, and the abundance and frequency of each unique TCRbeta CDR3 were thereby quantified. Using a 90% global sequence identity threshold, CD-HIT clustered dominant CDR3 amino acid sequences together with SARS-CoV-2-specific ImmuneCODE TCRbeta sequences. Clones with frequencies of 0.1 to 1 were classed as hyperexpanded, and 0.01 to 0.1 as large. For the dominant clones, CDR3 amino acid sequences and V and J gene assignments were confirmed with MiXCR. The R stringdist package was used to compute Levenshtein distances between the patient clonotypes and the ImmuneCODE hits. TCRdb took this table from immuneACCESS and kept in-frame rearrangements with V and J called. Such tables lack part of the clones; where checked against another copy, unresolved V genes explain under half of the gap, and the rest is unexplained. V and J calls and clone size are as listed in that table; D and trimming were resolved from the DNA. Present in this sample are approximately 5,500 clones, nearly 80% of which were seen just once. The top ten clones comprise about three fifths of the sample.

The chain links TRBV7-8 with TRBJ1-1, with no confidently assigned D gene. The sample consisted of interventricular septum heart tissue obtained at autopsy. The cell subset or site label here, explained by the study, means: cardiac tissue sample (left or right ventricle, interventricular septum, or pericardium). The TCR was taken from a man aged 18 to 30 with fulminant myocarditis from multisystem inflammatory syndrome in adults (MIS-A) after COVID-19. This receptor carries the CDR3 CASSDLNTEAFF. The bases are TGTGCCAGCAGCGACCTTAACACTGAAGCTTTCTTT.